These 25 T cell receptor beta chains share one sample of origin, sequenced in a study of graft-versus-host responses after intestinal transplantation. Antigens for these TCRs are unknown. TCRdb's copy holds only in-frame clones and misses some; the assay was immunoSEQ multiplex PCR. There are tens of thousands of clones in the sample; 91% occur only once, and about 7.3% lies in the top ten. Sequenced material: unstimulated CD8+ T cells sorted from spleen or lymph node cells, taken before transplant. The receptors shown here come from a human donor who was the organ donor for an intestinal transplant.

The chain recombines TRBV6-1 with TRBJ2-7, with 11 bases fitting TRBD2. CDR1 and CDR2 (germline): MNHNS, SASEGT. V lost 3 bases and J lost 3; bases outside the gene matches: 10. The CDR3 runs to 17 residues. Here the CDR3 reads CASSDFRTSGYGYEQYF. CDR3 nucleotides: TGTGCCAGCAGTGATTTCAGGACTAGCGGGTACGGCTACGAGCAGTACTTC.

This clone has a handful of counts. This chain links TRBV7-6 with TRBJ2-1, with 9 bases that match TRBD2. This CDR3 region has 14 residues. Germline V CDR1 and CDR2: SGHVS, FNYEAQ. The V segment lost 1 base and the J segment 8 bases; nucleotides outside the gene matches: 3. The CDR3 loop is CASSLDAGGDEQFF. The CDR3 region has the DNA TGTGCCAGCAGCTTAGACGCGGGGGGGGATGAGCAGTTCTTC.

The chain is built from TRBV28 and TRBJ1-2; TRBD1 might be the D (5 bases). CDR1 and CDR2 (germline): MDHEN, SYDVKM. The CDR3 spans 14 residues. The V gene lost 3 bases and the J gene lost 6 bases, with 14 bases spanning the gap. As DNA, the CDR3 is TGTGCCAGCAGTTTCGCGCCCAGGGCGGATGGCTACACCTTC. Translating it yields CASSFAPRADGYTF.

The V and J genes are TRBV7-3 and TRBJ1-1; D is possibly TRBD1 (5 bases). The CDR3 runs to 14 residues. The germline CDR1 and CDR2 sequences are SGHTA and FQGTGA. V shed 0 bases and J shed 1 base, with 6 bases lying between them. CDR3 loop: CASSLTGGNTEAFF. The CDR3 coding sequence is TGTGCCAGCAGCTTAACGGGGGGGAACACTGAAGCTTTCTTT.

The chain uses TRBV5-6 and TRBJ1-5; maybe TRBD1 (6 bases). The CDR3 is 14 amino acids. The V gene's germline CDR1 is SGHDT and CDR2 YYEEEE. The ends were cut back, 4 bases at V and 4 bases at J, with 12 bases in the middle. CDR3 coding DNA: TGTGCCAGCAGCGCCGTAACAGGGAATCAGCCCCAGCATTTT. Translation gives CASSAVTGNQPQHF.

The CDR3 sequence is CASTSWGREDEQYF. The CDR3 region has the DNA TGTGCCAGCACATCCTGGGGTCGGGAGGACGAGCAGTACTTC. The chain is built from TRBV28 and TRBJ2-7, with 7 bases fitting TRBD2. Germline trimming cut 7 bases from V and 5 bases from J; bases unmatched to any gene: 11. Germline V gives CDR1 MDHEN, CDR2 SYDVKM. CDR3 size: 14 residues.

This chain uses TRBV5-6 with TRBJ2-7; a possible D gene is TRBD2 (5 bases). The V gene lost 3 bases and the J gene lost 7 bases, with 14 bases spanning the gap. This CDR3 spans 13 amino acids. Looked up from germline, CDR1 is SGHDT and CDR2 is YYEEEE. CDR3 amino acids: CASSWTLNWEQYF. In DNA, the CDR3 is TGTGCCAGCAGCTGGACTTTAAATTGGGAGCAGTACTTC.

The chain employs TRBV27 and TRBJ2-7; 10 bases are shared with TRBD1. CDR3 length: 14 residues. Germline V gene sequence: CDR1 MNHEY, CDR2 SMNVEV (reference sequence). The V gene end was trimmed by 3 bases and the J gene end by 4 bases; junction bases not matched to a gene: 3. CDR3: CASSLTGGLYEQYF. The CDR3 nucleotides are TGTGCCAGCAGTTTGACAGGGGGCCTATACGAGCAGTACTTC.

The chain joins TRBV2 to TRBJ1-6; D gene ambiguous. This CDR3 has 14 amino acids. CDR1 SNHLY and CDR2 FYNNEI come from the germline V gene. V was trimmed by 0 bases and J by 9 bases, leaving 9 bases between them. The CDR3 coding sequence is TGTGCCAGCAGTGAAGCGCCGGCCCCTTCACCCCTCCACTTT. Its translation is CASSEAPAPSPLHF.

The chain uses TRBV5-8 and TRBJ2-7; D is ambiguous. The V gene lost 2 bases and the J gene lost 5 bases, with 8 bases spanning the gap. CDR1 is SGHTS and CDR2 is YDEGEE in the germline V gene. The CDR3 consists of 12 residues. The CDR3 is CASSFVPNEQYF. As DNA, the CDR3 is TGTGCCAGCAGCTTCGTCCCTAACGAGCAGTACTTC.

The rearrangement joins TRBV6-5 to TRBJ2-5, with 11 bases aligning to TRBD2. Germline V CDR1 and CDR2: MNHEY, SVGAGI. J gave up 1 base and V 6 bases, and 4 bases lay outside the gene matches. The CDR3 runs 15 residues. CDR3 in amino acids: CASSLGLAVQETQYF. The DNA for the CDR3 is TGTGCCAGCAGCTTGGGACTAGCGGTCCAAGAGACCCAGTACTTC.

The rearrangement links TRBV30 to TRBJ1-1; D remains unclear. Between the trimmed V and J ends, which lost 2 bases and 6 bases, there was a span of 10 bases. Germline V gene sequence: CDR1 GTSNPN, CDR2 SVGIG (reference sequence). There are 12 residues in the CDR3. The CDR3 DNA follows: TGTGCCTGGAGTCCTGTCGGCGCTGAAGCTTTCTTT. This encodes CAWSPVGAEAFF.

This chain links TRBV6-1 with TRBJ2-2; D not certain. V was clipped by 2 bases and J by 5 bases, with 12 bases between them. Germline-derived CDR1 and CDR2 are MNHNS and SASEGT. The CDR3 loop spans 15 amino acids. CDR3 sequence: CASSESQRLTGELFF. The CDR3 region has the DNA TGTGCCAGCAGTGAATCTCAGCGTTTGACCGGGGAGCTGTTTTTT.

The chain is built from TRBV6-1 and TRBJ2-7; 9 nucleotides align to TRBD1. Trimming at V came to 8 bases and at J to 2 bases, leaving 7 bases not matched to a gene. The germline V gene has CDR1 MNHNS and CDR2 SASEGT. CDR3 length: 14 residues. The CDR3 loop reads CASLRDRVTYEQYF. The CDR3 DNA reads as TGTGCCAGCCTTCGGGACAGGGTAACCTACGAGCAGTACTTC.

The chain joins TRBV4-1 to TRBJ2-7; 13 bases fit TRBD2. Germline CDR1 reads MGHRA; CDR2 reads YSYEKL. Trimming removed 3 bases from V and 7 bases from J; junction bases left unmatched: 3. The length of the CDR3 is 14 residues. CDR3 nucleotide sequence: TGCGCCAGCAGCCAGCCGGGACTAGCGGGGGAGCAGTACTTC. The encoded protein is CASSQPGLAGEQYF.

Only one count was recorded for this clone. This chain links TRBV4-1 with TRBJ1-1; D perhaps matches TRBD1 (6 bases). CDR3 length: 15 amino acids. V lost 4 bases, J lost 1 base, and 13 bases lay in between. Germline lookup yields CDR1 MGHRA and CDR2 YSYEKL. Written as DNA, the CDR3 is TGCGCCAGCAGCCTGGGGTTGGGGGCGAACACTGAAGCTTTCTTT. It specifies CASSLGLGANTEAFF.

This clone came up once. This chain uses TRBV27 with TRBJ1-6; the D gene is possibly TRBD1 (5 bases). The V gene's germline CDR1 is MNHEY and CDR2 SMNVEV (reference sequence). This CDR3 spans 15 amino acids. Trimming cost V 8 bases and J 6 bases, with 17 bases left between them. CDR3 nucleotide sequence: TGTGCCAGCCATAAGACAGATCCTATTAATTCACCCCTCCACTTT. Protein: CASHKTDPINSPLHF.

V usage is TRBV6-5 and J usage is TRBJ2-1, with TRBD1 identical over 10 bases. Germline CDR1 MNHEY, CDR2 SVGAGI. CDR3 length: 14 amino acids. V shed 5 bases, J shed 8 bases, and the junction held 6 bases outside the gene matches. CDR3: CASSPDRGQDEQFF. As DNA, the CDR3 is TGTGCCAGCAGTCCAGACAGGGGGCAGGATGAGCAGTTCTTC.

This rearrangement joins TRBV19 to TRBJ2-5; perhaps D is TRBD1 or TRBD2 (5 bases each). Near its end, the DNA agrees better with TRBJ2-7, so the J call may be wrong. CDR1 LNHDA and CDR2 SQIVND come from the germline V gene (reference sequence). The CDR3 spans 15 residues. The CDR3 DNA sequence: TGTGCCAGTAGTATGCCCGGGACGGTGGACTACGAGCAGTACTTC. Encoded protein: CASSMPGTVDYEQYF.

The chain carries TRBV10-3 and TRBJ2-7; 7 bases match TRBD2. J gave up 0 bases and V 10 bases, and 12 bases lay outside the gene matches. The germline V gene has CDR1 ENHRY and CDR2 SYGVKD. The CDR3 sequence is 15 residues long. Here the CDR3 reads CATQPLAESSYEQYF. CDR3 nucleotide sequence: TGTGCCACCCAACCTCTAGCGGAAAGCTCCTACGAGCAGTACTTC.

The chain carries TRBV4-1 and TRBJ2-3; D is unclear. Trimming left V 1 base short and J 0 bases short, with 2 bases between. Germline V gene sequence: CDR1 MGHRA, CDR2 YSYEKL. CDR3 length: 13 residues. The CDR3 coding sequence is TGCGCCAGCAGCCAAGCTAGCACAGATACGCAGTATTTT. It specifies CASSQASTDTQYF.

J is TRBJ2-1 and V is TRBV28; D gene unclear. V was shortened by 4 bases and J by 8 bases, with 3 bases between the two germline ends. In germline, CDR1 is MDHEN, CDR2 SYDVKM. The CDR3 totals 10 residues. The CDR3: CASSYHEQFF. The CDR3 DNA follows: TGTGCCAGCAGTTACCATGAGCAGTTCTTC.

The rearrangement joins TRBV11-2 to TRBJ1-5, with a weak D call TRBD1 (5 bases). Germline V gene lookup returns CDR1 SGHAT and CDR2 FQNNGV. The V and J ends lost 2 bases and 8 bases respectively, with 16 bases between them. CDR3 length: 15 amino acids. The DNA for the CDR3 is TGTGCCAGCAGCTTACAGGGCTTGGGGGGGGAGCCCCAGCATTTT. Its translation is CASSLQGLGGEPQHF.

The chain combines TRBV29-1 with TRBJ2-3; D uncertain. This CDR3 is 15 amino acids long. Trimming removed 0 bases at V and 7 bases at J, with 17 bases between. The germline V gene encodes CDR1 SQVTM and CDR2 ANQGSEA. CDR3 nucleotides: TGCAGCGTTGAAGATCTTCGCGGCCGCTCCAATACGCAGTATTTT. Its protein is CSVEDLRGRSNTQYF.

The chain carries TRBV7-2 and TRBJ1-1; no clear D gene. Trimming took off 3 bases at V and 3 bases at J, with 11 bases between the two ends. From germline, CDR1 is SGHTA and CDR2 FQGNSA. CDR3 length equals 14 residues. CDR3 in DNA: TGTGCCAGCAGCTTTGGCATTTTGCACACTGAAGCTTTCTTT. Its translation: CASSFGILHTEAFF.